A single sample gave rise to the 17 T cell receptor beta chains below, sequenced in a study of shared clonotypes between healthy human individuals. Only in-frame clones appear in the TCRdb table, and some are missing; sequencing was by immunoSEQ multiplex PCR. The repertoire holds approximately 180,000 clones, with roughly 93% as singletons. The sequencing sample was made of naive CD4+ T cells sorted from blood. Described subset: CD45RA+ positively selected. These receptors all come from a woman in her 30s in good health.

This clone was detected only once. The V and J genes are TRBV27 and TRBJ2-5; tentatively, D is TRBD1 or TRBD2 (7 bases each). The closer fit of TRBJ2-7 to the DNA end suggests the J call may be wrong. Germline V gene sequence: CDR1 MNHEY, CDR2 SMNVEV (reference sequence). The CDR3 runs to 15 residues. The CDR3 region has the DNA TGTGCCAGCAGCTCCAGGGGGGGCGACTCCTACGAGCAGTACTTC. Amino acids: CASSSRGGDSYEQYF.

The V call is TRBV7-9, the J call TRBJ1-2; a weak D match, TRBD1 (5 bases). The CDR3 extends over 15 amino acids. V lost 5 bases and J lost 4, with 17 bases in between. From germline, CDR1 is SEHNR and CDR2 FQNEAQ (reference sequence). For the CDR3, the DNA is TGTGCCAGCAGCCCCCGGCAGGGTTGGAGCTATGGCTACACCTTC. It specifies CASSPRQGWSYGYTF.

The chain links TRBV2 to TRBJ2-2; 8 nucleotides align to TRBD2. Germline trimming cut 5 bases from V and 1 base from J; bases unmatched to any gene: 3. Germline loops: CDR1 SNHLY, CDR2 FYNNEI. The CDR3 runs 15 residues. As DNA, the CDR3 is TGTGCCAGCAGTCCAACTAGCGGGAACACCGGGGAGCTGTTTTTT. Protein sequence: CASSPTSGNTGELFF. The whole variable domain, remainder taken from reference TRBV2 and TRBJ2-2, is EPEVTQTPSHQVTQMGQEVILRCVPISNHLYFYWYRQILGQKVEFLVSFYNNEISEKSEIFDDQFSVERPDGSNFTLKIRSTKLEDSAMYFCASSPTSGNTGELFFGEGSRLTVL.

This rearrangement joins TRBV5-1 to TRBJ1-5; 7 bases are shared with TRBD1. Looked up from germline, CDR1 is SGHRS and CDR2 is YFSETQ. CDR3 length: 16 amino acids. The junction had 5 bases not matched to a gene; V was cut back by 2 bases and J by 0 bases. The CDR3 bases are TGCGCCAGCAGCTTCGGGACAGACTATAGCAATCAGCCCCAGCATTTT. Protein sequence: CASSFGTDYSNQPQHF.

The chain recombines TRBV25-1 with TRBJ2-1; D uncertain. Trimming removed 6 bases from V and 0 bases from J, with 6 bases in between. This CDR3 is built from 13 residues. Germline V gives CDR1 MGHDK, CDR2 SYGVNS. The DNA of the CDR3 is TGTGCCAGCAGCGGGTACTCCTACAATGAGCAGTTCTTC. As protein: CASSGYSYNEQFF.

The V and J genes are TRBV28 and TRBJ2-5, with 11 bases identical to TRBD2. J gave up 4 bases and V 6 bases, and 13 bases lay outside the gene matches. In germline, CDR1 is MDHEN, CDR2 SYDVKM. The CDR3 sequence is 17 residues long. CDR3 nucleotide sequence: TGTGCCAGCAGATCTATAGCGGGAGGGCCATTGCGAGAGACCCAGTACTTC. Translating gives CASRSIAGGPLRETQYF.

The chain's CDR3 is CASSQARRSPLHF. CDR3 DNA: TGTGCCAGCAGCCAAGCACGGAGGTCACCCCTCCACTTT. This sequence joins TRBV4-2 and TRBJ1-6; D not resolved. Germline CDR1 and CDR2: LGHNA and YNFKEQ. V lost 1 base, J lost 10 bases, and 8 bases lay in between. The CDR3 has 13 residues.

The chain is built from TRBV6-5 and TRBJ2-7, with 8 bases aligning to TRBD1. J was trimmed by 0 bases and V by 4 bases; bases with no gene match: 5. CDR1 MNHEY and CDR2 SVGAGI come from the germline V gene. The CDR3 extends over 15 amino acids. CDR3: CASSWGQDRSYEQYF. The DNA of the CDR3 is TGTGCCAGCAGTTGGGGACAGGATCGCTCCTACGAGCAGTACTTC.

The chain carries TRBV6-1 and TRBJ2-5; possibly TRBD2 for D (7 bases). There are 15 residues in the CDR3. Deletions cut 8 bases from V and 2 bases from J, with 18 bases between. Germline values: CDR1 MNHNS, CDR2 SASEGT. In DNA form, the CDR3 reads TGTGCCAGCCGGGAGGACAGAAGGCCTCAAGAGACCCAGTACTTC. Encoded protein: CASREDRRPQETQYF.

Comment on this clone: Germline and junction disagree at one end, which may indicate a read error. The V and J genes are TRBV6-1 and TRBJ2-7, with D perhaps matching TRBD1 or TRBD2 (5 bases each). Germline-derived CDR1 and CDR2 are MNHNS and SASEGT. This CDR3 has 15 residues. The CDR3 region has the DNA TGTGCCAGCAGTGATATTATAGGGGAGTGGAGACGCCGAGTCTTC. This gives the protein CASSDIIGEWRRRVF.

This chain uses TRBV10-1 with TRBJ1-5, with D perhaps matching TRBD1 (6 bases). Germline CDR1 WNHNN, CDR2 SYGVQD (reference sequence). The length of the CDR3 is 14 residues. The germline V and J ends were trimmed by 8 bases and 2 bases, with 13 bases remaining between them. The CDR3 coding sequence is TGCGCCAGCCCGGAGGGGGGCGGCAATCAGCCCCAGCATTTT. Amino acid sequence: CASPEGGGNQPQHF.

The chain has TRBV5-4 and TRBJ1-1; D is unclear. This CDR3 is 17 amino acids long. Germline V gene lookup returns CDR1 SGHNT and CDR2 YYREEE (reference sequence). V lost 5 bases and J lost 5, with 25 bases in between. The DNA for the CDR3 is TGTGCCAGCAGTACCGGGCCAACTGCAGTAAGAAAGACTGAAGCTTTCTTT. Translating gives CASSTGPTAVRKTEAFF.

V is TRBV10-3 and J is TRBJ1-3, with a weak D call TRBD1 (5 bases). The germline V gene has CDR1 ENHRY and CDR2 SYGVKD. V lost 6 bases and J lost 1, with 16 bases in between. The CDR3 is made up of 16 amino acids. The CDR3 here is CAISPLGGGSGNTIYF. In DNA form, the CDR3 reads TGTGCCATCAGCCCCCTTGGGGGAGGATCTGGAAACACCATATATTTT.

J is TRBJ1-3 and V is TRBV10-3; D possibly corresponds to TRBD1 (6 bases). Germline V gene sequence: CDR1 ENHRY, CDR2 SYGVKD. V was clipped by 4 bases and J by 1 base, with 11 bases between them. CDR3 size: 15 residues. The CDR3 region has the DNA TGTGCCATCAGTGGGGTACAGGGATCTGGAAACACCATATATTTT. Its protein is CAISGVQGSGNTIYF.

This clone showed up just once. J is TRBJ2-7 and V is TRBV5-1; D possibly matches TRBD1 or TRBD2 (6 bases each). Deletions cut 4 bases from V and 2 bases from J, with 13 bases between. The germline V gene encodes CDR1 SGHRS and CDR2 YFSETQ. The CDR3 length is 14 residues. The CDR3 region has the DNA TGCGCCAGCAGCACTAGCCAGGGGCCCTACGAGCAGTACTTC. Translated, it gives CASSTSQGPYEQYF. Based on the CDR3 plus reference TRBV5-1 and TRBJ2-7, the full variable domain is KAGVTQTPRYLIKTRGQQVTLSCSPISGHRSVSWYQQTPGQGLQFLFEYFSETQRNKGNFPGRFSGRQFSNSRSEMNVSTLELGDSALYLCASSTSQGPYEQYFGPGTRLTVT.

The chain recombines TRBV9 with TRBJ1-2; tentatively, D is TRBD1 (6 bases). Germline-derived CDR1 and CDR2 are SGDLS and YYNGEE. The CDR3 covers 14 residues. Trimming left V 4 bases short and J 4 bases short, with 14 bases between. CDR3 sequence reads: CASSPPTGGYGYTF. The CDR3, as DNA: TGTGCCAGCAGCCCACCGACAGGCGGCTATGGCTACACCTTC.

The chain uses TRBV7-2 and TRBJ2-1, with 11 positions matching TRBD2. The CDR3 totals 16 residues. Trimming at V came to 3 bases and at J to 9 bases, leaving 10 bases not matched to a gene. Germline CDR1 SGHTA, CDR2 FQGNSA. The CDR3 reads CASSFLAGGVGLEQFF. CDR3 coding DNA: TGTGCCAGCAGCTTCTTAGCGGGGGGGGTCGGTCTTGAGCAGTTCTTC.